The table lists the clone carrying this T cell receptor (beta chain) with a few counts. Germline CDR1 reads LNHDA; CDR2 reads SQIVND (reference sequence). Trimming took off 5 bases at V and 2 bases at J, with 16 bases between the two ends. CDR3 length: 15 amino acids. This specimen belongs to a study of OX40 agonist ivuxolimab in advanced cancers. For the study at large: Hepatocellular carcinoma, melanoma, renal cell or head and neck cancer was diagnosed in the dose-escalation patients.

Measured with immunoSEQ multiplex PCR; TCRdb has only the in-frame clones, and not every one. In the table there are more than 40,000 clones, about 91% of which are singletons. Samples were taken at baseline and on day 1 of cycles 4 and 7. V gene TRBV19 combines with J gene TRBJ2-7; D may correspond to TRBD1 or TRBD2 (6 bases each). Sequencing was performed on CD4+ or CD8+ T cells sorted from blood, taken in a trial of the OX40 agonist ivuxolimab. This TCR was sampled from an adult with an advanced solid tumor such as melanoma, head and neck, liver or kidney cancer. The CDR3 nucleotides read TGTGCCAGTAGTCTTTCGTCGGGGGCCGCCTACGAGCAGTACTTC. This gives the protein CASSLSSGAAYEQYF.